Many counts were recorded for the clone carrying this T cell receptor (beta chain). No antigen is known for it. There are 14 residues in the CDR3. J lost 6 bases, V lost 6 bases, and 9 bases had no gene match. Germline V gene lookup returns CDR1 LNHNV and CDR2 YYDKDF (reference sequence). Construction of TCR beta libraries relied on iRepertoire HTBI primers and on Arm-PCR targeting CDR3 regions. TCRdb reprocessed the multiplex PCR reads via MiXCR and lists one record per CDR3 protein. The data hold more than 300,000 distinct CDR3 sequences, with 15% to 20% observed a single time. Stated time point: newly diagnosed GD, antithyroid drugs for less than 3 months. The TCR library used RNA extracted from PBMCs. This record belongs to a study of regulatory T cells in long-lasting Graves disease. Whole-study findings and limits: It was in persistent disease that TRBV28, TRBJ1-2 and TRBJ2-5 were favored.

These data were likewise used in another study, on T cells in Graves' hyperthyroidism and ophthalmopathy.

Here the sequenced sample was peripheral blood mononuclear cells (PBMCs), taken at new diagnosis, from a patient treated with antithyroid drugs. The clonotype comes from a woman aged 18 to 35 with Graves disease. The chain uses TRBV15 and TRBJ1-1, with TRBD1 matching over 8 bases. The chain's CDR3 is CATRTGQGRAEAFF. The CDR3 bases are TGTGCCACCAGGACAGGACAGGGAAGGGCTGAAGCTTTCTTT.